This TCR beta chain stems from a study of vaccination effects on CD4 cells after COVID-19. This clone was seen a handful of times. Its target is not known. Before sequencing, viral peptide pools were used by the ViraFEST assay to expand antigen-specific CD4+ T cells. The culture ran for approximately 10 days before CD4+ T cells were isolated. According to PCR results, the person was infected with SARS-CoV-2 between March and December 2020. Assay: immunoSEQ multiplex PCR; the TCRdb copy retains only in-frame clones and omits some. This table holds tens of thousands of clones, 69% found once. Germline V gene sequence: CDR1 MNHEY, CDR2 SVGAGI. Trimming pared 8 bases from V and 0 bases from J, leaving 11 bases between. CDR3 size: 14 residues.

The sequence derives from a human donor who had a prior SARS-CoV-2 infection. This sample comprised CD4+ T cells from PBMCs cultured with SARS-CoV-2 spike peptides, obtained before COVID-19 vaccination. The J gene is TRBJ1-5, the V gene TRBV6-5; D unclear. CDR3 bases: TGTGCCAGCGAGGACGCAAATAGCAATCAGCCCCAGCATTTT. Translation gives CASEDANSNQPQHF.